Following are 8 T cell receptor beta chains from one sample sequenced in a study of radiotherapy plus CTLA-4 blockade in lung cancer. TCRdb's copy holds only in-frame clones and misses some; the assay was immunoSEQ multiplex PCR. The data show roughly 98,000 clones, about four fifths seen once. The input for sequencing was peripheral blood, taken from a patient treated with radiotherapy plus ipilimumab. These receptors were obtained from a human donor with non-small cell lung cancer that progressed on radiotherapy plus ipilimumab.

The V gene is TRBV7-2, the J gene TRBJ2-2; D perhaps matches TRBD1 (6 bases). Germline V CDR1 and CDR2: SGHTA, FQGNSA. The germline V and J ends were trimmed by 5 bases and 0 bases, with 10 bases remaining between them. There are 15 residues in the CDR3. The CDR3 DNA reads as TGTGCCAGCAGCGCGGACAGTTCGAACACCGGGGAGCTGTTTTTT. Protein product: CASSADSSNTGELFF.

This clone occurred a few times. The chain links TRBV7-9 to TRBJ2-2, with 8 bases fitting TRBD1. The V segment lost 5 bases and the J segment 5 bases; nucleotides outside the gene matches: 4. The CDR3 length is 14 residues. Germline V CDR1 and CDR2: SEHNR, FQNEAQ (reference sequence). CDR3 DNA sequence: TGTGCCAGCAGCAAGGGACAGGCGACCGGGGAGCTGTTTTTT. This codes for CASSKGQATGELFF.

The chain uses TRBV7-2 and TRBJ2-7, with no clear D. The germline V gene encodes CDR1 SGHTA and CDR2 FQGNSA. Trimming took 3 bases from V and 3 from J, leaving 12 bases between them. This CDR3 region has 14 residues. The CDR3 nucleotides read TGTGCCAGCAGCTTGGACGCCGTTAGCTACGAGCAGTACTTC. It specifies CASSLDAVSYEQYF.

The V gene is TRBV5-1, the J gene TRBJ2-1; 10 bases are shared with TRBD1. The V and J ends lost 5 bases and 10 bases, in that order; junction bases with no gene match: 12. Per germline, CDR1 SGHRS and CDR2 YFSETQ. The CDR3 is made up of 15 amino acids. The DNA of the CDR3 is TGCGCCAGCAGACCCCGGACAGGGGGAGCCTTGGAGCAGTTCTTC. It codes for CASRPRTGGALEQFF.

The rearrangement uses TRBV5-6 and TRBJ2-2; D tentatively reads TRBD1 or TRBD2 (5 bases each). V was trimmed by 3 bases and J by 6 bases, leaving 9 bases between them. Germline values: CDR1 SGHDT, CDR2 YYEEEE. The CDR3 runs 13 residues. CDR3 coding DNA: TGTGCCAGCAGCTACGGGACGTCCGGGGAGCTGTTTTTT. As protein: CASSYGTSGELFF. Combining the CDR3 with reference TRBV5-6 and TRBJ2-2 gives the whole variable domain DAGVTQSPTHLIKTRGQQVTLRCSPKSGHDTVSWYQQALGQGPQFIFQYYEEEERQRGNFPDRFSGHQFPNYSSELNVNALLLGDSALYLCASSYGTSGELFFGEGSRLTVL.

This chain connects TRBV18 to TRBJ2-1; a possible D gene is TRBD2 (6 bases). V was trimmed by 2 bases and J by 12 bases, leaving 14 bases between them. Per germline, CDR1 KGHSH and CDR2 LQKENI. The CDR3 sequence is 13 residues long. CDR3 DNA sequence: TGTGCCAGCTCACCAGGCCCGAGGCGGGGGCAGTTCTTC. Its translation: CASSPGPRRGQFF.

The rearrangement uses TRBV11-1 and TRBJ2-4; the D is unclear. Germline assignment: CDR1 SGHAT and CDR2 FQDESV (reference sequence). There are 13 residues in the CDR3. Trimming removed 3 bases from V and 2 bases from J, with 5 bases in between. The CDR3 DNA reads as TGTGCCAGCAGCTTGCACTCCAAAAACATTCAGTACTTC. Translating it yields CASSLHSKNIQYF.

This clone has just a few counts. This rearrangement joins TRBV7-9 to TRBJ2-7; D unresolved. Germline V gene lookup returns CDR1 SEHNR and CDR2 FQNEAQ (reference sequence). Trimming removed 5 bases from V and 6 bases from J, with 11 bases in between. This CDR3 spans 12 amino acids. The CDR3 is CASSLPLLEQYF. CDR3 coding DNA: TGTGCCAGCAGCCTTCCTCTGCTCGAGCAGTACTTC.